One sample yielded the 25 T cell receptor beta chains listed below, sequenced in a study of a mutant IDH1 vaccine in newly diagnosed glioma. No cognate antigen is known for these TCRs. Repertoires were generated with immunoSEQ multiplex PCR, while TCRdb's copy carries only in-frame clones and drops some. Of over 50,000 clones in the sample, 80% to 90% were seen once. The time point is: week 5, during vaccination. Vaccination comprised doses that each held 300 ug of mutant IDH1 20-mer peptide, plus topical imiquimod. The sequences come from PBMCs, collected from a glioma patient whose treatment included an IDH1 peptide vaccine. The origin of the receptors is a middle-aged woman with glioma.

CDR3 DNA sequence: TGTGCCAGCAGACAAGGGACAGGGGGCGCGGGCTACACCTTC. This gives the protein CASRQGTGGAGYTF. The chain joins TRBV5-4 to TRBJ1-2; TRBD1 agrees at 12 bases. CDR1 is SGHNT, CDR2 YYREEE, per germline (reference sequence). The CDR3 loop spans 14 amino acids. The trim removed 5 bases at V and 8 bases at J, leaving 7 bases unmatched.

This clone occurred once. This chain connects TRBV9 to TRBJ2-2; unclear D gene. Deletions cut 3 bases from V and 6 bases from J, with 6 bases between. CDR1 is SGDLS and CDR2 is YYNGEE in the germline V gene. The CDR3 is made up of 12 amino acids. The CDR3 nucleotides read TGTGCCAGCAGCGCAAAATCCGGGGAGCTGTTTTTT. Its translation is CASSAKSGELFF.

The V gene is TRBV4-3, the J gene TRBJ1-1; no firm D call. Germline values: CDR1 LGHNA, CDR2 YSLEER. Deletions cut 3 bases from V and 1 base from J, with 18 bases between. The CDR3 runs 17 residues. The DNA for the CDR3 is TGCGCCAGCAGCCACATCACCGGCGGAGACCCGAACACTGAAGCTTTCTTT. Amino acids: CASSHITGGDPNTEAFF.

The V and J genes are TRBV11-2 and TRBJ1-4; the match to TRBD1 covers 8 bases. V shed 5 bases, J shed 8 bases, and the junction held 10 bases outside the gene matches. CDR3 length equals 15 residues. CDR1 is SGHAT and CDR2 is FQNNGV in the germline V gene. The CDR3 loop reads CASSTPDRAKEKLFF. The CDR3 DNA follows: TGTGCCAGCAGCACCCCGGACAGGGCGAAGGAAAAACTGTTTTTT.

This rearrangement joins TRBV5-5 to TRBJ1-2; D possibly corresponds to TRBD1 (5 bases). CDR3 length: 16 residues. CDR1 SGHKS and CDR2 YYEKEE come from the germline V gene (reference sequence). V was shortened by 7 bases and J by 4 bases, with 23 bases between the two germline ends. This CDR3 reads CASSYGGVRRGYGYTF. CDR3 nucleotides: TGTGCCAGCTCCTACGGGGGGGTCCGGCGCGGCTATGGCTACACCTTC.

This clone occurred a few times. The chain recombines TRBV4-1 with TRBJ1-1; weak D call: TRBD1 (6 bases). Germline V gives CDR1 MGHRA, CDR2 YSYEKL. The CDR3 spans 13 residues. V was trimmed by 6 bases and J by 3 bases, leaving 11 bases between them. The CDR3 loop is CASREGDYTEAFF. The CDR3 DNA follows: TGCGCCAGCAGAGAGGGGGACTACACTGAAGCTTTCTTT.

The chain employs TRBV27 and TRBJ1-2; D is undetermined. The V end lost 4 bases, the J end lost 4 bases, and 10 bases lay between the germline ends. CDR3 length: 13 amino acids. Germline V gene sequence: CDR1 MNHEY, CDR2 SMNVEV (reference sequence). The CDR3 sequence is CASSSSESYGYTF. In DNA, the CDR3 is TGTGCCAGCAGTTCGTCAGAGTCCTATGGCTACACCTTC.

The CDR3: CASRLPRKPTEAFF. The DNA for the CDR3 is TGTGCCAGCAGACTACCGCGTAAGCCCACTGAAGCTTTCTTT. The chain is built from TRBV27 and TRBJ1-1; D gene ambiguous. CDR3 length: 14 amino acids. CDR1 and CDR2 from the germline V gene are MNHEY and SMNVEV (reference sequence). Trimming shortened V by 6 bases and J by 4 bases, and 15 bases separated the two germline ends.

The CDR3 protein is CASTGGLSYEQYF. Written as DNA, the CDR3 is TGTGCCAGCACGGGAGGATTGTCCTACGAGCAGTACTTC. The J gene is TRBJ2-7, the V gene TRBV28, with 7 positions matching TRBD2. V was pared by 7 bases and J by 1 base, with 4 bases of the junction left unmatched. Germline assignment: CDR1 MDHEN and CDR2 SYDVKM. The CDR3 extends over 13 amino acids.

This chain joins TRBV10-3 and TRBJ1-1; tentatively, D is TRBD1 (5 bases). The CDR3 sequence is 13 residues long. Per germline, CDR1 ENHRY and CDR2 SYGVKD. Deletions cut 0 bases from V and 7 bases from J, with 9 bases between. The CDR3 bases are TGTGCCATCAGTGAGTCCGGGGGACTTGAAGCTTTCTTT. This gives the protein CAISESGGLEAFF.

The V gene is TRBV5-4, the J gene TRBJ2-7; 11 bases agree with TRBD2. The V and J ends lost 3 bases and 1 base, in that order; junction bases with no gene match: 6. Germline V gene sequence: CDR1 SGHNT, CDR2 YYREEE (reference sequence). This CDR3 is 16 amino acids long. CDR3 region: CASSSLSSGGSYEQYF. The CDR3 DNA is TGTGCCAGCAGCTCCCTCTCTAGCGGGGGGTCCTACGAGCAGTACTTC.

The genes are TRBV28 and TRBJ2-7; no clear D gene. Per the germline V gene, CDR1 is MDHEN and CDR2 is SYDVKM. V lost 2 bases to trimming and J lost 3 bases, with 2 bases between them. The CDR3 covers 11 residues. The CDR3 region is CASSLRYEQYF. CDR3 DNA: TGTGCCAGCAGTTTACGCTACGAGCAGTACTTC.

With regard to this clone: Other DNA sequences within the sample encode an identical CDR3. V and J are TRBV5-6 and TRBJ2-7; D may be TRBD2 (5 bases). The CDR3 loop spans 12 amino acids. Between the trimmed V and J ends, which lost 1 base and 5 bases, there was a span of 7 bases. Looked up from germline, CDR1 is SGHDT and CDR2 is YYEEEE. CDR3: CASSLLGDEQYF. In DNA form, the CDR3 reads TGTGCCAGCAGCTTGTTGGGAGACGAGCAGTACTTC.

This chain joins TRBV5-6 and TRBJ1-3; D perhaps matches TRBD1 (6 bases). V was clipped by 5 bases and J by 0 bases, with 12 bases between them. The CDR3 is made up of 15 amino acids. Per the germline V gene, CDR1 is SGHDT and CDR2 is YYEEEE. The CDR3 DNA reads as TGTGCCAGCAGAAATAAGGACAGCTCTGGAAACACCATATATTTT. It encodes CASRNKDSSGNTIYF. The variable domain in full, completed from reference TRBV5-6 and TRBJ1-3, reads DAGVTQSPTHLIKTRGQQVTLRCSPKSGHDTVSWYQQALGQGPQFIFQYYEEEERQRGNFPDRFSGHQFPNYSSELNVNALLLGDSALYLCASRNKDSSGNTIYFGEGSWLTVV.

The genes are TRBV5-1 and TRBJ2-1; no clear D. The V gene's germline CDR1 is SGHRS and CDR2 YFSETQ. Trimming pared 0 bases from V and 0 bases from J, leaving 4 bases between. This CDR3 is 14 amino acids long. The CDR3: CASSLGSSYNEQFF. The CDR3 nucleotides read TGCGCCAGCAGCTTGGGGAGCTCCTACAATGAGCAGTTCTTC.

The J gene is TRBJ2-1, the V gene TRBV30; D is perhaps TRBD2 (5 bases). Deletions cut 0 bases from V and 9 bases from J, with 9 bases between. This CDR3 contains 12 residues. CDR1 and CDR2 from the germline V gene are GTSNPN and SVGIG (reference sequence). CDR3 DNA: TGTGCCTGGAGTGTCGTCGGAGGTGAGCAGTTCTTC. Translated: CAWSVVGGEQFF.

The rearrangement joins TRBV5-1 to TRBJ1-2, with a tentative D call TRBD1 (5 bases). This CDR3 is built from 14 residues. Per the germline V gene, CDR1 is SGHRS and CDR2 is YFSETQ. V was clipped by 4 bases and J by 2 bases, with 12 bases between them. The DNA for the CDR3 is TGCGCCAGCAGCCCCCTGGGGGGGAACTATGGCTACACCTTC. Translated: CASSPLGGNYGYTF.

V is TRBV6-6 and J is TRBJ1-5; 7 bases match TRBD1. The CDR3 totals 15 residues. V lost 0 bases to trimming and J lost 3 bases; unmatched junction nucleotides: 2. Germline loops: CDR1 MNHNY, CDR2 SVGAGI (reference sequence). CDR3: CASSYSQGHNQPQHF. The CDR3 bases are TGTGCCAGCAGTTACTCACAGGGGCACAATCAGCCCCAGCATTTT.

V and J are TRBV18 and TRBJ1-5, with D possibly matching TRBD1 (5 bases). CDR1 KGHSH and CDR2 LQKENI come from the germline V gene. The CDR3 runs to 16 residues. V was clipped by 0 bases and J by 0 bases, with 9 bases between them. CDR3 sequence reads: CASSPPPGLSNQPQHF. The DNA of the CDR3 is TGTGCCAGCTCACCACCACCGGGACTTAGCAATCAGCCCCAGCATTTT.

The genes are TRBV15 and TRBJ1-5; D might be TRBD1 (6 bases). Per germline, CDR1 LNHNV and CDR2 YYDKDF (reference sequence). The CDR3 is 15 amino acids. Trimming took 5 bases from V and 6 from J, leaving 17 bases between them. CDR3 bases: TGTGCCACCAGCGAATGGACGGACAGAGGTCAGCCCCAGCATTTT. Translated, it gives CATSEWTDRGQPQHF.

A single count supports this clone. The chain links TRBV4-1 to TRBJ2-6; D may be TRBD2 (5 bases). Trimming took 0 bases from V and 1 from J, leaving 10 bases between them. CDR1 and CDR2 (germline): MGHRA, YSYEKL. The CDR3 extends over 17 amino acids. The CDR3 nucleotides read TGCGCCAGCAGCCAAGATGGCAGGAGGTCTGGGGCCAACGTCCTGACTTTC. It is translated as CASSQDGRRSGANVLTF.

The chain has TRBV2 and TRBJ2-5, with TRBD2 matching over 7 bases. CDR3 length equals 13 residues. Germline trimming cut 8 bases from V and 2 bases from J; bases unmatched to any gene: 5. Germline lookup yields CDR1 SNHLY and CDR2 FYNNEI. The CDR3 nucleotides read TGTGCCAGCTCCAGCGGGGCACAAGAGACCCAGTACTTC. This encodes CASSSGAQETQYF.

This chain connects TRBV20-1 to TRBJ1-1; the D gene is possibly TRBD1 (5 bases). V shed 5 bases and J shed 4 bases, with 8 bases lying between them. This CDR3 spans 11 amino acids. CDR1 is DFQATT and CDR2 is SNEGSKA in the germline V gene (reference sequence). The CDR3 protein is CSAGGITEAFF. As DNA, the CDR3 is TGCAGTGCTGGGGGAATCACTGAAGCTTTCTTT.

The genes are TRBV29-1 and TRBJ2-1, with TRBD2 matching 11 bases. Germline trimming cut 6 bases from V and 8 bases from J; bases unmatched to any gene: 12. Per the germline V gene, CDR1 is SQVTM and CDR2 is ANQGSEA. The CDR3 extends over 15 amino acids. The CDR3 loop reads CSVVVAGGPNDEQFF. The CDR3 DNA follows: TGCAGCGTGGTAGTAGCGGGAGGGCCTAATGATGAGCAGTTCTTC.

J is TRBJ2-5 and V is TRBV5-5; 7 bases align to TRBD1. This CDR3 comprises 15 residues. J gave up 4 bases and V 0 bases, and 6 bases lay outside the gene matches. Per the germline V gene, CDR1 is SGHKS and CDR2 is YYEKEE (reference sequence). The chain's CDR3 is CASSLGQGRAETQYF. The CDR3 coding sequence is TGTGCCAGCAGCTTGGGACAGGGAAGGGCAGAGACCCAGTACTTC.